Within the sample, the clone carrying this TCR beta chain is medium-sized. CDR3 length: 15 amino acids. Deletions cut 8 bases from V and 4 bases from J, with 18 bases between. TCRdb re-called the reads with MiXCR, one entry per CDR3 protein. The sample lists approximately 50,000 distinct CDR3 sequences; about 7.9% were seen once. This specimen comes from a study of patients with pleural tuberculosis. This sequence joins TRBV12-3 or TRBV12-4 and TRBJ2-1, with D unclear. The clonotype originates from a human donor with pleural tuberculosis. The CDR3 DNA reads as TGTGCCAGCGCAATTCCGGGTCGCAATTACAATGAGCAGTTCTTC. As protein: CASAIPGRNYNEQFF.